Below are 30 T cell receptor beta chains sequenced from a single sample in a study of patients and donors after allogeneic stem cell transplantation. TCRdb fed the RT-PCR reads into MiXCR, producing one record per CDR3 protein. The data show 400,000 to 450,000 distinct CDR3 sequences, roughly 17% seen once. Specimen: blood, either unsorted or a sorted T cell fraction (not recorded which). The receptors derive from a human donor who was either an allogeneic HSCT recipient or a stem cell or donor lymphocyte infusion donor (not recorded which). It is not recorded whose cells these are; they may come from a transplant donor.

This clonotype was counted ten times or more. This chain links TRBV12-3 or TRBV12-4 with TRBJ1-1; D unresolved. The CDR3 runs 15 residues. Trimming pared 7 bases from V and 2 bases from J, leaving 17 bases between. CDR3 loop: CASTPGGRANTEAFF. In DNA, the CDR3 is TGTGCCAGCACCCCCGGAGGCAGAGCAAACACTGAAGCTTTCTTT.

There are a few counts of this clonotype. The rearrangement uses TRBV20-1 and TRBJ1-1; 9 bases map to TRBD1. The CDR3 extends over 16 amino acids. The V gene's germline CDR1 is DFQATT and CDR2 SNEGSKA (reference sequence). V shed 1 base and J 4 bases; nucleotides not matched to a gene: 10. CDR3 sequence reads: CSARGGWDRDSTEAFF. CDR3 in DNA: TGCAGTGCTAGAGGGGGATGGGACAGGGATAGCACTGAAGCTTTCTTT.

This clonotype was seen only a few times. The chain couples TRBV11-1 to TRBJ1-1, with TRBD1 as a possible D gene (5 bases). Trimming left V 6 bases short and J 7 bases short, with 30 bases between. Per germline, CDR1 SGHAT and CDR2 FQDESV (reference sequence). The CDR3 is made up of 18 amino acids. The CDR3: CASRSPPVGPTIDGEAFF. In DNA form, the CDR3 reads TGTGCCAGCAGGAGTCCTCCTGTGGGACCCACTATCGATGGTGAAGCTTTCTTT.

Turning to this clonotype: Given a much more abundant clone one base away, this may be a read error. The J gene is TRBJ2-3, the V gene TRBV12-3 or TRBV12-4; D possibly corresponds to TRBD2 (5 bases). The CDR3 is made up of 14 amino acids. Here the CDR3 DNA reads TGTGCCAGCAGCGGGAAAGGACCCACAGATACGCAGTGTTTT. It specifies CASSGKGPTDTQCF.

This clonotype occurred a few times. The chain is built from TRBV9 and TRBJ2-1, with D perhaps matching TRBD1 (6 bases). This CDR3 contains 14 residues. V lost 4 bases, J lost 10 bases, and 18 bases lay in between. The germline V gene has CDR1 SGDLS and CDR2 YYNGEE. CDR3 bases: TGTGCCAGCAGCAGCGACAGGCGGGCGGGCGAGCAGTTCTTC. Its translation is CASSSDRRAGEQFF.

This chain joins TRBV7-6 and TRBJ2-1; possibly TRBD2 for D (5 bases). Between the trimmed V and J ends, which lost 2 bases and 9 bases, there was a span of 11 bases. This CDR3 is built from 13 residues. Germline V gene lookup returns CDR1 SGHVS and CDR2 FNYEAQ. CDR3 amino acids: CASSLKGSGEQFF. The DNA for the CDR3 is TGTGCCAGCAGCTTAAAAGGGAGTGGTGAGCAGTTCTTC.

The V call is TRBV27, the J call TRBJ2-7, with 7 bases lining up with TRBD2. The CDR3 runs 15 residues. Trimming took 5 bases from V and 1 from J; bases not matched to a gene: 8. Germline V lookup: CDR1 MNHEY, CDR2 SMNVEV (reference sequence). CDR3 DNA sequence: TGTGCCAGCAGTCCTCTAAGCGGGGTTTCCTACGAGCAGTACTTC. This encodes CASSPLSGVSYEQYF.

This chain joins TRBV3-1 and TRBJ2-4; the D call may be TRBD1 or TRBD2 (5 bases each). From germline, CDR1 is LGHDT and CDR2 YNNKEL (reference sequence). This CDR3 comprises 14 residues. The V gene lost 3 bases and the J gene lost 9 bases, with 15 bases spanning the gap. CDR3 loop: CASSHGDPPRIQYF. In DNA, the CDR3 is TGTGCCAGCAGCCACGGGGACCCACCCCGCATTCAGTACTTC.

J is TRBJ2-5 and V is TRBV11-2; 8 positions agree with TRBD1. Losses at the gene ends were 0 bases for V and 4 bases for J; bases not matched to a gene: 4. The length of the CDR3 is 15 residues. Looked up from germline, CDR1 is SGHAT and CDR2 is FQNNGV. The CDR3 loop reads CASSLDRGLGETQYF. CDR3 sequence (DNA): TGTGCCAGCAGCTTAGACAGGGGGCTAGGAGAGACCCAGTACTTC.

The V gene is TRBV10-3, the J gene TRBJ2-7, with 7 bases identical to TRBD1. The ends lost 3 bases at V and 1 base at J; junction bases unmatched: 6. The CDR3 is made up of 15 amino acids. Germline CDR1 reads ENHRY; CDR2 reads SYGVKD. The CDR3 DNA reads TGTGCCATCAGTGACCTCGGGACAGCTTCCTACGAGCAGTACTTC. Its protein is CAISDLGTASYEQYF.

This clonotype was detected a few times. The chain uses TRBV10-3 and TRBJ2-7; 7 bases fit TRBD2. The germline CDR1 and CDR2 sequences are ENHRY and SYGVKD. Unmatched junction bases numbered 10, after V lost 5 bases and J lost 0 bases. This CDR3 region has 16 residues. Written as DNA, the CDR3 is TGTGCCATCAGTCCGATAACTAGCGTTAGCTCCTACGAGCAGTACTTC. Translating it yields CAISPITSVSSYEQYF.

The CDR3 reads CASSALQGSDEQYF. The CDR3 coding sequence is TGTGCCAGCAGTGCTCTTCAGGGGTCCGACGAGCAGTACTTC. This chain joins TRBV12-3 or TRBV12-4 and TRBJ2-7, with a weak D call TRBD1 (6 bases). Deletions cut 5 bases from V and 5 bases from J, with 16 bases between. The CDR3 consists of 14 residues.

This clonotype turned up a few times. The V gene is TRBV7-8, the J gene TRBJ2-1; weak D call: TRBD1 (6 bases). Germline lookup yields CDR1 SGHVS and CDR2 FQNEAQ. This CDR3 contains 14 residues. V shed 2 bases and J shed 6 bases, with 11 bases lying between them. CDR3 in DNA: TGTGCCAGCAGCTTAAGACAGGCCGTCAATGAGCAGTTCTTC. This sequence encodes CASSLRQAVNEQFF.

V and J are TRBV5-1 and TRBJ1-2, with D possibly being TRBD1 (5 bases). The V end was cut by 0 bases, the J end by 4 bases, with 13 bases between. Per the germline V gene, CDR1 is SGHRS and CDR2 is YFSETQ. The CDR3 spans 15 residues. The CDR3 nucleotides read TGCGCCAGCAGCTTGGCCTCAGGGAAGGGCTATGGCTACACCTTC. It is translated as CASSLASGKGYGYTF.

The J gene is TRBJ2-7, the V gene TRBV7-9, with TRBD2 matching 13 bases. CDR3 length: 17 residues. V shed 4 bases and J 2 bases; nucleotides not matched to a gene: 8. Looked up from germline, CDR1 is SEHNR and CDR2 is FQNEAQ (reference sequence). The CDR3 loop reads CASSSGLAGRITYEQYF. In DNA form, the CDR3 reads TGTGCCAGCAGCTCGGGACTAGCGGGGAGGATAACCTACGAGCAGTACTTC.

As to this clonotype: A clone one base away is much larger, so this may be a read error. The gene calls are TRBV5-1 and TRBJ2-1; D gene ambiguous. This CDR3 contains 15 residues. The ends were cut back, 1 base at V and 9 bases at J, with 17 bases in the middle. Germline V gives CDR1 SGHRS, CDR2 YFSETQ. The CDR3 loop reads CASSLCETSASEQFF. CDR3 DNA: TGCGCCAGCAGCTTGTGTGAGACCAGCGCTAGTGAGCAGTTCTTC.

A note on this clonotype: The CDR3 end shows no conserved phenylalanine or tryptophan, and so a read error is likely. It is unclear where the CDR3 begins or ends on the DNA, so no DNA is shown, and the CDR3 is as TCRdb lists it. The V call is TRBV2, the J call TRBJ1-1. Germline assignment: CDR1 SNHLY and CDR2 FYNNEI. The CDR3 region is 13 residues in length, termini included. CDR3 in amino acids: CASSEALNFILKV.

The J gene is TRBJ2-1, the V gene TRBV19; D may be TRBD2 (6 bases). The V end was cut by 5 bases, the J end by 4 bases, with 12 bases between. CDR1 and CDR2 (germline): LNHDA, SQIVND (reference sequence). The CDR3 spans 14 residues. Here the CDR3 DNA reads TGTGCCAGTAGTGCCGGGAGTGTTTACAATGAGCAGTTCTTC. This encodes CASSAGSVYNEQFF.

V usage is TRBV21-1 and J usage is TRBJ2-7; the D call in the table, TRBD2, was not verified against the DNA. TRBV21-1 represents a pseudogene. The CDR3 is 18 amino acids. The CDR3: CASSKVSSGSKYENEQYF. CDR3 sequence (DNA): TGTGCCAGCAGCAAAGTCTCTAGCGGGAGTAAGTATGAGAACGAGCAGTACTTC.

This clonotype was observed many times. The chain combines TRBV15 with TRBJ1-4; 9 bases are a match to TRBD1. Germline lookup yields CDR1 LNHNV and CDR2 YYDKDF (reference sequence). CDR3 size: 14 residues. Germline trimming cut 5 bases from V and 8 bases from J; bases unmatched to any gene: 6. The CDR3 bases are TGTGCCACCAGCGAATACAGGGGGCGGGAAAAACTGTTTTTT. Amino acid sequence: CATSEYRGREKLFF. Supplemented by reference TRBV15 and TRBJ1-4, the full variable domain reads DAMVIQNPRYQVTQFGKPVTLSCSQTLNHNVMYWYQQKSSQAPKLLFHYYDKDFNNEADTPDNFQSRRPNTSFCFLDIRSPGLGDTAMYLCATSEYRGREKLFFGSGTQLSVL.

This clonotype has just a few counts. The rearrangement joins TRBV5-1 to TRBJ2-7; no reliable D call. Germline values: CDR1 SGHRS, CDR2 YFSETQ. Trimming removed 3 bases from V and 2 bases from J, with 9 bases in between. This CDR3 has 13 amino acids. CDR3 in amino acids: CASSSTTAYEQYF. The CDR3 coding sequence is TGCGCCAGCAGCTCCACAACAGCCTACGAGCAGTACTTC.

This clonotype has a handful of counts. The chain couples TRBV25-1 to TRBJ2-3, with 9 bases fitting TRBD1. The ends lost 3 bases at V and 1 base at J; junction bases unmatched: 5. CDR1 and CDR2 (germline): MGHDK, SYGVNS. The CDR3 has 16 residues. CDR3: CASSEGQGKGTDTQYF. DNA of the CDR3: TGTGCCAGCAGTGAGGGACAGGGTAAGGGCACAGATACGCAGTATTTT.

This clonotype was counted between two and nine times. This sequence joins TRBV3-1 and TRBJ2-3; no firm D call. Trimming removed 3 bases from V and 0 bases from J, with 10 bases in between. Germline CDR1 LGHDT, CDR2 YNNKEL (reference sequence). This CDR3 is 15 amino acids long. CDR3 residues: CASSHVQTSTDTQYF. For the CDR3, the DNA is TGTGCCAGCAGCCACGTGCAAACTAGCACAGATACGCAGTATTTT.

This chain joins TRBV7-3 and TRBJ1-2; 8 bases map to TRBD1. The length of the CDR3 is 13 residues. Germline CDR1 is SGHTA and CDR2 is FQGTGA. The J segment lost 5 bases and the V segment lost 4 bases, leaving 3 bases of the junction unmatched. The CDR3 DNA reads as TGTGCCAGCAGCTCGGGACAGGCTTATGGCTACACCTTC. It encodes CASSSGQAYGYTF.

V usage is TRBV10-3 and J usage is TRBJ2-3; 10 positions match TRBD2. J gave up 0 bases and V 4 bases, and 7 bases lay outside the gene matches. Germline V gives CDR1 ENHRY, CDR2 SYGVKD. The CDR3 consists of 17 residues. The CDR3 bases are TGTGCCATCAGTGTACGGCTAGCGGGGGCCAGCACAGATACGCAGTATTTT. Its translation is CAISVRLAGASTDTQYF.

This clonotype was counted only a few times. The chain is built from TRBV5-1 and TRBJ1-5, with D possibly being TRBD1 (5 bases). V was shortened by 4 bases and J by 9 bases, with 17 bases between the two germline ends. The V gene's germline CDR1 is SGHRS and CDR2 YFSETQ. CDR3 size: 14 residues. CDR3 sequence (DNA): TGCGCCAGCAGCCGGGATATCTCCGGGGGGCCCCAGCATTTT. Translation gives CASSRDISGGPQHF.

This clonotype came up a few times. This chain joins TRBV12-3 or TRBV12-4 and TRBJ2-1, with 7 bases that match TRBD1. With 0 bases clipped from V and 15 bases from J, the junction kept 14 bases outside the gene matches. The length of the CDR3 is 15 residues. CDR3 in amino acids: CASSLAGQVSLVGFF. CDR3 bases: TGTGCCAGCAGTTTAGCCGGACAGGTGTCGCTAGTAGGGTTCTTC.

There are a few counts of this clonotype. The chain uses TRBV6-2 or TRBV6-3 and TRBJ2-7, with D uncertain. V lost 6 bases, J lost 1 base, and 10 bases lay in between. The CDR3 covers 13 residues. Germline CDR1 reads MNHEY; CDR2 reads SVGEGT. CDR3 bases: TGTGCCAGCAGGAGGACGGCTTCCTACGAGCAGTACTTC. Translating it yields CASRRTASYEQYF.

V is TRBV7-6 and J is TRBJ2-1; no definite D call. Germline V gene lookup returns CDR1 SGHVS and CDR2 FNYEAQ. The V end was cut by 5 bases, the J end by 7 bases, with 21 bases between. This CDR3 comprises 16 residues. As DNA, the CDR3 is TGTGCCAGCAGCCCCAAGCCCCAACGAACTAATAATGAGCAGTTCTTC. Encoded protein: CASSPKPQRTNNEQFF.

This clonotype has a handful of counts. The J gene is TRBJ2-2, the V gene TRBV2, with D unresolved. Trimming removed 10 bases from V and 0 bases from J, with 12 bases in between. The CDR3 is 14 residues long. The germline CDR1 and CDR2 sequences are SNHLY and FYNNEI. The CDR3 reads CATLGRPNTGELFF. CDR3 DNA sequence: TGTGCCACCCTAGGCCGCCCGAACACCGGGGAGCTGTTTTTT.